One TCR beta chain is described in this entry. Antigen unknown. PCR used 60 Vbeta primers and 13 Jbeta primers. Profiling relied on immunoSEQ multiplex PCR, and the TCRdb table lists in-frame clones only, not all of them. The sample holds some 130,000 clones, 82% seen once. This specimen comes from a study of cytomegalovirus exposure and HLA in healthy donors. Study-wide results and caveats: A further, later analysis showed that HLA-associated TCR beta chains (compared with equally common others) were more clonally expanded. 150 to 200 TCR beta chains were listed as cytomegalovirus-associated. HLA alleles were associated with fewer than 20,000 TCR beta sequences in a later analysis at 0.05 false discovery rate.

CDR1 is SGHVS, CDR2 FQNEAQ, per germline. The V end was cut by 2 bases, the J end by 6 bases, with 17 bases between. The CDR3 runs to 17 residues. The source is a woman aged 50 to 65 in good health and CMV-seropositive. This chain joins TRBV7-8 and TRBJ1-6; D ambiguous. Material for sequencing was PBMCs. CDR3 DNA: TGTGCCAGCAGCTTAACGGGTGACTGGCAATCTAATTCACCCCTCCACTTT. This encodes CASSLTGDWQSNSPLHF.